The source of this T cell receptor (beta chain) is a study of blood T cell repertoires in COVID-19. Study background: COVID-19 samples, acute and convalescent, were from the United States, Italy and Spain. PBMCs, B-cell-depleted T cells, or T cells were the source of the cDNA or gDNA that made up the material.

Study processing details: From reference gene primer amplification, estimates of nucleated cell counts were derived. Only in-frame clones appear in the TCRdb table, and some are missing; sequencing was by immunoSEQ multiplex PCR. The V and J calls and clone size are taken from that table; D and trimming were inferred from the DNA. The profile shows more than 110,000 clones, approximately 87% of them singletons. This CDR3 comprises 15 residues. The germline V gene has CDR1 SNHLY and CDR2 FYNNEI. Trimming cost V 6 bases and J 4 bases; bases outside gene matches: 9. Sequenced: peripheral blood. J is TRBJ1-5 and V is TRBV2; 7 positions agree with TRBD1. This clonotype was sampled from a human donor in a cohort sampled during active COVID-19. CDR3 amino acids: CASRSRDSRNQPQHF. The CDR3 DNA reads TGTGCCAGCAGATCCCGGGACAGTAGAAATCAGCCCCAGCATTTT. The variable domain in full, with the rest retrieved from reference TRBV2 and TRBJ1-5, is EPEVTQTPSHQVTQMGQEVILRCVPISNHLYFYWYRQILGQKVEFLVSFYNNEISEKSEIFDDQFSVERPDGSNFTLKIRSTKLEDSAMYFCASRSRDSRNQPQHFGDGTRLSIL.